Below, 27 T cell receptor beta chains from the same sample are listed, as sequenced in a study of T cell repertoires in cytomegalovirus infection. TCRdb re-called the reads through MiXCR, storing one row per CDR3 protein. The sample includes some 310,000 distinct CDR3 sequences, about 25% of them seen just once. No cognate antigen is known for these TCRs. The sample was cultured PBMCs, taken from culture after CMV antigen stimulation. Receptors were obtained from a human donor in good health (CMV status not recorded). Some clones in this sample may be carry-over from other donors' samples.

By its share, this clonotype is medium-sized. The CDR3 DNA reads TGTGCCAGCGCCTTCGCGGGAGGTGAGCAGTTCTTC. Residues: CASAFAGGEQFF. The genes are TRBV7-6 and TRBJ2-1; 8 bases fit TRBD2. With 8 bases clipped from V and 9 bases from J, the junction kept 6 bases outside the gene matches. This CDR3 comprises 12 residues. Germline V CDR1 and CDR2: SGHVS, FNYEAQ.

The chain uses TRBV28 and TRBJ2-7; D gene ambiguous. Per germline, CDR1 MDHEN and CDR2 SYDVKM. The CDR3 has 16 amino acids. Trimming left V 2 bases short and J 2 bases short, with 16 bases between. CDR3 amino acids: CASSLGLGSPPYEQYF. CDR3 bases: TGTGCCAGCAGTTTAGGGTTGGGGTCCCCCCCCTACGAGCAGTACTTC. The complete variable domain, with remaining parts taken from reference TRBV28 and TRBJ2-7, reads DVKVTQSSRYLVKRTGEKVFLECVQDMDHENMFWYRQDPGLGLRLIYFSYDVKMKEKGDIPEGYSVSREKKERFSLILESASTNQTSMYLCASSLGLGSPPYEQYFGPGTRLTVT.

This chain joins TRBV7-9 and TRBJ2-7, with D hard to call. Germline V gene lookup returns CDR1 SEHNR and CDR2 FQNEAQ (reference sequence). Trimming took off 5 bases at V and 1 base at J, with 9 bases between the two ends. This CDR3 has 13 amino acids. CDR3 bases: TGTGCCAGCAGCCTAAGGGAATCCTACGAGCAGTACTTC. Translated, it gives CASSLRESYEQYF.

V gene TRBV6-2 or TRBV6-3 combines with J gene TRBJ2-7; 10 bases map to TRBD2. The trim removed 5 bases at V and 3 bases at J, leaving 7 bases unmatched. The CDR3 is 15 amino acids. From germline, CDR1 is MNHEY and CDR2 SVGEGT. CDR3 DNA: TGTGCCAGCAGTATCGGGACTAGCGTTTTCTACGAGCAGTACTTC. It translates to CASSIGTSVFYEQYF.

The chain links TRBV5-1 to TRBJ1-1, with D possibly matching TRBD1 (6 bases). Trimming took off 3 bases at V and 4 bases at J, with 19 bases between the two ends. Germline V gives CDR1 SGHRS, CDR2 YFSETQ. The length of the CDR3 is 16 residues. CDR3 sequence: CASSSSGGQVGTEAFF. Here the CDR3 DNA reads TGCGCCAGCAGCTCTTCGGGGGGCCAAGTCGGCACTGAAGCTTTCTTT.

V is TRBV15 and J is TRBJ2-5; TRBD2 might be the D (6 bases). Per the germline V gene, CDR1 is LNHNV and CDR2 is YYDKDF (reference sequence). Trimming left V 3 bases short and J 1 base short, with 15 bases between. The CDR3 is made up of 16 amino acids. DNA for the CDR3: TGTGCCACCAGCAGCCTCGGGAGTTCGACCCAAGAGACCCAGTACTTC. It yields the protein CATSSLGSSTQETQYF.

V is TRBV6-1 and J is TRBJ2-7; D uncertain. Trimming stripped 5 bases from V and 3 bases from J, with 5 bases between. The CDR3 spans 11 residues. Germline CDR1 MNHNS, CDR2 SASEGT. CDR3 loop: CASSSIYEQYF. The CDR3 DNA reads as TGTGCCAGCAGTTCAATCTACGAGCAGTACTTC.

The genes are TRBV7-2 and TRBJ2-7; D remains unclear. CDR3 length equals 12 residues. The germline gives CDR1 SGHTA, CDR2 FQGNSA. V was pared by 2 bases and J by 3 bases, with 5 bases between. DNA of the CDR3: TGTGCCAGCAGCTTAAGTCACTACGAGCAGTACTTC. It codes for CASSLSHYEQYF.

There are a few counts of this clonotype. The chain carries TRBV19 and TRBJ1-2, with a possible D match to TRBD1 (5 bases). The CDR3 is 15 amino acids. Germline values: CDR1 LNHDA, CDR2 SQIVND (reference sequence). The V end was cut by 8 bases, the J end by 4 bases, with 20 bases between. The CDR3 DNA sequence: TGTGCCAGTTCTCTCTCGGGACGACTCCGCTATGGCTACACCTTC. The encoded protein is CASSLSGRLRYGYTF.

This clonotype was seen repeatedly, ten times or more. V usage is TRBV7-6 and J usage is TRBJ2-7, with TRBD1 matching over 10 bases. Losses at the gene ends were 5 bases for V and 4 bases for J; bases not matched to a gene: 8. The CDR3 covers 15 residues. Germline CDR1 is SGHVS and CDR2 is FNYEAQ. The CDR3 DNA reads as TGTGCCAGCAGCCTAGGGACAGGGGATGGGTACGAGCAGTACTTC. It is translated as CASSLGTGDGYEQYF.

This clonotype was detected ten times or more. The V and J genes are TRBV6-1 and TRBJ2-2, with 12 bases identical to TRBD2. Germline CDR1 and CDR2: MNHNS and SASEGT. There are 16 residues in the CDR3. After removal of 7 bases from V and 3 bases from J, the junction contained 6 bases not matched to a gene. CDR3 protein: CASILGTSGHTGELFF. CDR3 in DNA: TGTGCCAGCATCCTAGGGACTAGCGGGCACACCGGGGAGCTGTTTTTT.

The chain recombines TRBV12-3 or TRBV12-4 with TRBJ2-1, with 14 bases that match TRBD2. The CDR3 has 15 amino acids. V shed 6 bases and J 8 bases; nucleotides not matched to a gene: 6. Here the CDR3 reads CASRRTSGRNDEQFF. CDR3 DNA: TGTGCCAGCAGGCGGACTAGCGGGAGGAACGATGAGCAGTTCTTC.

This clonotype has a handful of counts. CDR3 DNA: TGTGCCAGCCAGGGGGACCTGGGACCCACTTTCGACAATGAGCAGTTCTTC. As protein: CASQGDLGPTFDNEQFF. The rearrangement links TRBV11-2 to TRBJ2-1; 7 nucleotides line up with TRBD1. V lost 8 bases to trimming and J lost 5 bases; unmatched junction nucleotides: 18. This CDR3 is 17 amino acids long. Germline CDR1 is SGHAT and CDR2 is FQNNGV.

V and J are TRBV29-1 and TRBJ2-5; a weak D match, TRBD2 (6 bases). Germline V gene data show CDR1 as SQVTM and CDR2 as ANQGSEA. The length of the CDR3 is 14 residues. Trimming stripped 6 bases from V and 4 bases from J, with 18 bases between. This CDR3 reads CSVRGADWGETQYF. The CDR3 nucleotides read TGCAGCGTCCGCGGGGCTGACTGGGGAGAGACCCAGTACTTC. Looking up the rest from reference TRBV29-1 and TRBJ2-5 gives the full variable domain: SAVISQKPSRDICQRGTSLTIQCQVDSQVTMMFWYRQQPGQSLTLIATANQGSEATYESGFVIDKFPISRPNLTFSTLTVSNMSPEDSSIYLCSVRGADWGETQYFGPGTRLLVL.

This chain joins TRBV4-3 and TRBJ2-6; D possibly corresponds to TRBD1 (6 bases). The CDR3 is 16 amino acids. Germline CDR1 LGHNA, CDR2 YSLEER. V was cut by 3 bases and J by 5 bases, with 14 bases left in between. The DNA for the CDR3 is TGCGCCAGCAGCCAGGGGAACAGGGACCGGGCCAACGTCCTGACTTTC. Its protein product is CASSQGNRDRANVLTF.

V gene TRBV6-5 combines with J gene TRBJ2-7, with TRBD1 matching 7 bases. The germline V gene has CDR1 MNHEY and CDR2 SVGAGI. V was pared by 6 bases and J by 5 bases, with 7 bases of the junction left unmatched. The CDR3 length is 13 residues. The CDR3 loop reads CASRTQGSHEQYV. The CDR3 DNA reads as TGTGCCAGCAGAACACAGGGGTCCCACGAGCAGTACGTC.

This clonotype was counted ten times or more. V usage is TRBV12-3 or TRBV12-4 and J usage is TRBJ2-1; 9 bases are a match to TRBD1. CDR3 length equals 12 residues. After removal of 6 bases from V and 9 bases from J, the junction contained 3 bases not matched to a gene. CDR3 residues: CASSGQGIEQFF. The CDR3 DNA reads as TGTGCCAGCAGCGGACAGGGGATTGAGCAGTTCTTC.

Many counts were recorded for this clonotype. The chain has TRBV7-2 and TRBJ2-7; weak D call: TRBD2 (7 bases). The V and J ends lost 1 base and 2 bases respectively, with 9 bases between them. CDR1 and CDR2 from the germline V gene are SGHTA and FQGNSA. The CDR3 extends over 14 amino acids. CDR3 in DNA: TGTGCCAGCAGCTTAGAGGGGGGGGCCTACGAGCAGTACGTC. It encodes CASSLEGGAYEQYV.

V usage is TRBV24-1 and J usage is TRBJ2-5; the match to TRBD1 covers 7 bases. CDR3 size: 14 residues. Per germline, CDR1 KGHDR and CDR2 SFDVKD. After removal of 2 bases from V and 5 bases from J, the junction contained 4 bases not matched to a gene. CDR3 coding DNA: TGTGCCACCAGTGATTACAGGGGAGCCGAGACCCAGTACTTC. Protein sequence: CATSDYRGAETQYF.

This chain joins TRBV2 and TRBJ2-5; unclear D gene. The CDR3 sequence is 13 residues long. V lost 6 bases, J lost 0 bases, and 8 bases lay in between. Germline V CDR1 and CDR2: SNHLY, FYNNEI. The CDR3 nucleotides read TGTGCCAGCAGGAGAACCAACCAAGAGACCCAGTACTTC. Its protein product is CASRRTNQETQYF.

This clonotype has only a few counts. The chain combines TRBV7-3 with TRBJ2-3; D gene uncertain. This CDR3 contains 12 residues. Germline assignment: CDR1 SGHTA and CDR2 FQGTGA. The V end was cut by 8 bases, the J end by 2 bases, with 8 bases between. This CDR3 reads CASGQDTDTQYF. The CDR3 bases are TGTGCCAGCGGTCAGGACACAGATACGCAGTATTTT.

The J gene is TRBJ2-1, the V gene TRBV6-1, with 8 bases that match TRBD1. The length of the CDR3 is 16 residues. The germline V gene has CDR1 MNHNS and CDR2 SASEGT. V shed 5 bases, J shed 3 bases, and the junction held 9 bases outside the gene matches. As DNA, the CDR3 is TGTGCCAGCAGTTCCCAAGTCGGGACAGGCTACAATGAGCAGTTCTTC. Translated, it gives CASSSQVGTGYNEQFF.

This clonotype has a count of ten or more. The V gene is TRBV7-6, the J gene TRBJ1-2; a weak D match, TRBD1 (5 bases). This CDR3 region has 15 residues. Trimming stripped 5 bases from V and 7 bases from J, with 20 bases between. Germline CDR1 is SGHVS and CDR2 is FNYEAQ. CDR3 in DNA: TGTGCCAGCAGCCAACAGGAGGGAACTTTGAGTGGCTACACCTTC. It translates to CASSQQEGTLSGYTF.

V and J are TRBV19 and TRBJ2-5, with D unclear. V was trimmed by 4 bases and J by 2 bases, leaving 11 bases between them. Germline CDR1 reads LNHDA; CDR2 reads SQIVND (reference sequence). The CDR3 has 14 amino acids. CDR3 DNA: TGTGCCAGTAGTAAGACGGACGTTCAAGAGACCCAGTACTTC. Translating it yields CASSKTDVQETQYF.

This clonotype was seen once. The genes are TRBV7-8 and TRBJ2-7; 8 bases fit TRBD1. Germline loops: CDR1 SGHVS, CDR2 FQNEAQ. The length of the CDR3 is 15 residues. Trimming at V came to 8 bases and at J to 1 base, leaving 10 bases not matched to a gene. CDR3 bases: TGTGCCAGCTGCTATCGGACAGGGAGGTCCTACGAGCAGTACTTC. Protein product: CASCYRTGRSYEQYF.

This clonotype has a count of ten or more. The gene calls are TRBV7-3 and TRBJ1-6; D not resolved. The CDR3 is made up of 12 amino acids. The germline CDR1 and CDR2 sequences are SGHTA and FQGTGA. V shed 2 bases and J shed 5 bases, with 1 base lying between them. The CDR3 protein is CASSLDNSPLHF. CDR3 sequence (DNA): TGTGCCAGCAGCTTAGATAATTCACCCCTCCACTTT.

Concerning this clonotype itself: One end of the junction is discordant with germline, which a read error may explain. The chain uses TRBV28 and TRBJ1-1; 7 bases are shared with TRBD1. The CDR3 length is 13 residues. Germline CDR1 MDHEN, CDR2 SYDVKM. In DNA form, the CDR3 reads TGTGCCAGCAGACCCAACACCAGGGACAGCGTAGCCTTT. It specifies CASRPNTRDSVAF.